Each of the 24 T cell receptor beta chains below was sequenced from the same sample in a study of T cells after somatic rescue of genetic block. This table comes from immunoSEQ multiplex PCR, and its TCRdb copy is limited to in-frame clones, with some not included. The data hold approximately 16,000 clones, with 55% to 75% observed a single time. Sequenced input: peripheral blood mononuclear cells (PBMCs). These receptor sequences come from a man between 18 and 29 years old.

The V call is TRBV5-1, the J call TRBJ2-1; the match to TRBD2 covers 14 bases. V shed 3 bases and J 12 bases; nucleotides not matched to a gene: 17. The CDR3 is 18 residues long. Germline values: CDR1 SGHRS, CDR2 YFSETQ. The CDR3 sequence is CASSSRTGPGLAGVGQFF. CDR3 coding DNA: TGCGCCAGCAGCTCCCGTACGGGCCCGGGACTAGCGGGAGTGGGGCAGTTCTTC.

The chain recombines TRBV7-3 with TRBJ2-5; 13 nucleotides match TRBD2. The length of the CDR3 is 18 residues. CDR1 and CDR2 from the germline V gene are SGHTA and FQGTGA. V was clipped by 2 bases and J by 5 bases; unmatched bases: 11. The CDR3 bases are TGTGCCAGCAGCTTAGGACCGGGACTAGCGGGGCGGGGTGAGACCCAGTACTTC. This encodes CASSLGPGLAGRGETQYF.

This clone was seen only a few times. The genes are TRBV11-2 and TRBJ1-6; 8 bases are shared with TRBD1. Germline V gene data show CDR1 as SGHAT and CDR2 as FQNNGV. V lost 5 bases, J lost 13 bases, and 10 bases stayed unmatched. The CDR3 is made up of 14 amino acids. The CDR3: CASSPQGAVGPLHF. CDR3 DNA sequence: TGTGCCAGCAGCCCTCAGGGGGCTGTGGGGCCCCTCCACTTT.

The chain links TRBV6-5 to TRBJ1-3; D ambiguous. Germline values: CDR1 MNHEY, CDR2 SVGAGI. The CDR3 spans 15 residues. The germline V and J ends were trimmed by 4 bases and 0 bases, with 10 bases remaining between them. The CDR3 reads CASSFLGISGNTIYF. CDR3 DNA: TGTGCCAGCAGTTTTCTAGGGATCTCTGGAAACACCATATATTTT.

This clone occurred once. Written as DNA, the CDR3 is TGCGCCAGCAGCTTGTCTCCCTTCTCCTACAATGAGCAGTTCTTC. Residues: CASSLSPFSYNEQFF. The gene calls are TRBV5-1 and TRBJ2-1; D gene unclear. This CDR3 is built from 15 residues. V lost 1 base to trimming and J lost 0 bases, with 8 bases between them. Looked up from germline, CDR1 is SGHRS and CDR2 is YFSETQ. The entire variable domain, with the rest obtained from reference TRBV5-1 and TRBJ2-1, is as follows: KAGVTQTPRYLIKTRGQQVTLSCSPISGHRSVSWYQQTPGQGLQFLFEYFSETQRNKGNFPGRFSGRQFSNSRSEMNVSTLELGDSALYLCASSLSPFSYNEQFFGPGTRLTVL.

V usage is TRBV6-6 and J usage is TRBJ1-1; D gene uncertain. V was clipped by 4 bases and J by 4 bases, with 19 bases between them. The CDR3 is 16 residues long. Germline V CDR1 and CDR2: MNHNY, SVGAGI (reference sequence). The CDR3 protein is CASSSPFGRVGTEAFF. DNA of the CDR3: TGTGCCAGCAGTTCCCCTTTCGGACGGGTTGGCACTGAAGCTTTCTTT.

This clone has just a few counts. This CDR3 is CASLEGPLTDTQYF. The CDR3 DNA sequence: TGTGCTAGTTTAGAAGGGCCCCTCACAGATACGCAGTATTTT. V and J are TRBV12-5 and TRBJ2-3; D gene ambiguous. Germline assignment: CDR1 LGHNT and CDR2 FRNRAP. V lost 8 bases, J lost 2 bases, and 14 bases lay in between. This CDR3 has 14 residues.

The CDR3 DNA is TGTGCCACCAACACAGGTACTAGCACAGATACGCAGTATTTT. This translates into CATNTGTSTDTQYF. This chain uses TRBV19 with TRBJ2-3; D possibly corresponds to TRBD1 (5 bases). Trimming took off 10 bases at V and 0 bases at J, with 14 bases between the two ends. CDR3 size: 14 residues. Looked up from germline, CDR1 is LNHDA and CDR2 is SQIVND (reference sequence).

This chain uses TRBV30 with TRBJ1-6, with D unclear. Germline-derived CDR1 and CDR2 are GTSNPN and SVGIG (reference sequence). V lost 3 bases and J 3 bases, leaving 6 bases between the germline ends. The CDR3 loop spans 13 amino acids. The CDR3 sequence is CAWRGLYNSPLHF. DNA for the CDR3: TGTGCCTGGAGGGGCCTCTATAATTCACCCCTCCACTTT.

The genes are TRBV30 and TRBJ1-4; the D gene is possibly TRBD1 (5 bases). V lost 0 bases and J 2 bases, leaving 13 bases between the germline ends. There are 16 residues in the CDR3. The V gene's germline CDR1 is GTSNPN and CDR2 SVGIG (reference sequence). CDR3 nucleotide sequence: TGTGCCTGGAGTGTTGGTGGGGGACTGACTAATGAAAAACTGTTTTTT. Encoded protein: CAWSVGGGLTNEKLFF.

The chain combines TRBV5-1 with TRBJ2-6; D is unclear. Germline V CDR1 and CDR2: SGHRS, YFSETQ. This CDR3 region has 13 residues. V dropped 4 bases and J dropped 9 bases, with 11 bases sitting between them. The CDR3 protein is CASSPRPGNVLTF. CDR3 nucleotide sequence: TGCGCCAGCAGCCCCAGGCCCGGCAACGTCCTGACTTTC.

The chain couples TRBV5-6 to TRBJ1-4; D remains ambiguous. CDR3 length: 15 residues. Trimming took 0 bases from V and 7 from J, leaving 13 bases between them. CDR1 SGHDT and CDR2 YYEEEE come from the germline V gene. The CDR3 DNA is TGTGCCAGCAGCTTGGTAGGGTTCGGAGTTGAAAAACTGTTTTTT. It yields the protein CASSLVGFGVEKLFF.

The J gene is TRBJ2-1, the V gene TRBV29-1, with 9 bases fitting TRBD2. Trimming cost V 6 bases and J 3 bases; bases outside gene matches: 21. CDR1 SQVTM and CDR2 ANQGSEA come from the germline V gene. This CDR3 spans 19 amino acids. For the CDR3, the DNA is TGCAGCGTGAGCCCAGGACTAGCGAGCGTCTACTCCTTCTACAATGAGCAGTTCTTC. It is translated as CSVSPGLASVYSFYNEQFF.

This clone appeared once. This sequence joins TRBV7-3 and TRBJ2-1; 10 bases are a match to TRBD1. The ends lost 6 bases at V and 11 bases at J; junction bases unmatched: 13. The CDR3 extends over 15 amino acids. Germline V CDR1 and CDR2: SGHTA, FQGTGA. CDR3 protein: CASSPPGQGHPKQFF. Here the CDR3 DNA reads TGTGCCAGCAGTCCCCCGGGACAGGGGCACCCCAAGCAGTTCTTC.

This sequence joins TRBV5-1 and TRBJ2-7; 8 bases fit TRBD2. There are 13 residues in the CDR3. V was clipped by 2 bases and J by 3 bases; unmatched bases: 1. Germline V gene lookup returns CDR1 SGHRS and CDR2 YFSETQ. Here the CDR3 DNA reads TGCGCCAGCAGCTTCGGGGGGGTCTACGAGCAGTACTTC. It specifies CASSFGGVYEQYF.

The V call is TRBV6-6, the J call TRBJ2-5; 8 nucleotides line up with TRBD1. Per germline, CDR1 MNHNY and CDR2 SVGAGI (reference sequence). This CDR3 is built from 13 residues. The trim removed 6 bases at V and 5 bases at J, leaving 5 bases unmatched. The CDR3 DNA is TGTGCCAGCAGCCAGGGGGCGGAGGAGACCCAGTACTTC. Translated, it gives CASSQGAEETQYF.

The chain recombines TRBV13 with TRBJ2-6; D possibly corresponds to TRBD1 (5 bases). CDR1 and CDR2 (germline): PRHDT, FYEKMQ (reference sequence). The CDR3 length is 17 residues. The V end was cut by 5 bases, the J end by 0 bases, with 14 bases between. The CDR3 DNA reads TGTGCCAGCAGCCTACAGGTGGGAAGCTCTGGGGCCAACGTCCTGACTTTC. It codes for CASSLQVGSSGANVLTF. Looking up the rest from reference TRBV13 and TRBJ2-6 gives the full variable domain: AAGVIQSPRHLIKEKRETATLKCYPIPRHDTVYWYQQGPGQDPQFLISFYEKMQSDKGSIPDRFSAQQFSDYHSELNMSSLELGDSALYFCASSLQVGSSGANVLTFGAGSRLTVL.

This chain uses TRBV20-1 with TRBJ2-2; D gene uncertain. V lost 2 bases to trimming and J lost 2 bases, with 0 bases between them. CDR1 and CDR2 from the germline V gene are DFQATT and SNEGSKA (reference sequence). The CDR3 contains 11 residues. As DNA, the CDR3 is TGCAGTGCTAGAAACACCGGGGAGCTGTTTTTT. Translating gives CSARNTGELFF.

V is TRBV11-2 and J is TRBJ2-4; D gene ambiguous. In germline, CDR1 is SGHAT, CDR2 FQNNGV. Trimming cost V 4 bases and J 0 bases, with 13 bases left between them. CDR3 size: 16 residues. CDR3 protein: CASSYRHSLAKNIQYF. The CDR3 DNA reads TGTGCCAGCAGCTACCGACATTCGCTAGCCAAAAACATTCAGTACTTC.

The CDR3 loop reads CASNGGWTPRSYNEQFF. CDR3 nucleotides: TGTGCCAGCAACGGGGGTTGGACTCCTCGCTCCTACAATGAGCAGTTCTTC. The chain joins TRBV28 to TRBJ2-1; tentative D call: TRBD2 (6 bases). The V and J ends lost 7 bases and 0 bases respectively, with 19 bases between them. From germline, CDR1 is MDHEN and CDR2 SYDVKM. The CDR3 sequence is 17 residues long.

This clone was detected a few times. The genes are TRBV10-3 and TRBJ2-6, with D unclear. Trimming cost V 6 bases and J 2 bases, with 8 bases left between them. This CDR3 region has 14 residues. Per germline, CDR1 ENHRY and CDR2 SYGVKD. CDR3 region: CAIRRMAGANVLTF. CDR3 bases: TGTGCCATCAGGCGGATGGCTGGGGCCAACGTCCTGACTTTC.

The rearrangement joins TRBV9 to TRBJ2-5; 8 bases are shared with TRBD1. The CDR3 is made up of 13 amino acids. V was pared by 4 bases and J by 4 bases, with 3 bases of the junction left unmatched. The germline CDR1 and CDR2 sequences are SGDLS and YYNGEE. CDR3 sequence (DNA): TGTGCCAGCAGCCCTACAGGGGGAGAGACCCAGTACTTC. Its protein product is CASSPTGGETQYF.

There are a few counts of this clone. The chain uses TRBV5-6 and TRBJ2-1, with TRBD2 as a possible D gene (5 bases). Trimming left V 0 bases short and J 4 bases short, with 11 bases between. CDR1 is SGHDT, CDR2 YYEEEE, per germline. The CDR3 is made up of 15 amino acids. The CDR3 DNA reads TGTGCCAGCAGCTTGGTGGTTGGGGAGTACAATGAGCAGTTCTTC. Protein: CASSLVVGEYNEQFF.

The chain has TRBV5-6 and TRBJ2-5; D gene unclear. The CDR3 spans 13 residues. Per germline, CDR1 SGHDT and CDR2 YYEEEE. V lost 2 bases to trimming and J lost 5 bases, with 10 bases between them. The CDR3 region is CASSFGTRETQYF. Here the CDR3 DNA reads TGTGCCAGCAGCTTCGGAACTCGGGAGACCCAGTACTTC.